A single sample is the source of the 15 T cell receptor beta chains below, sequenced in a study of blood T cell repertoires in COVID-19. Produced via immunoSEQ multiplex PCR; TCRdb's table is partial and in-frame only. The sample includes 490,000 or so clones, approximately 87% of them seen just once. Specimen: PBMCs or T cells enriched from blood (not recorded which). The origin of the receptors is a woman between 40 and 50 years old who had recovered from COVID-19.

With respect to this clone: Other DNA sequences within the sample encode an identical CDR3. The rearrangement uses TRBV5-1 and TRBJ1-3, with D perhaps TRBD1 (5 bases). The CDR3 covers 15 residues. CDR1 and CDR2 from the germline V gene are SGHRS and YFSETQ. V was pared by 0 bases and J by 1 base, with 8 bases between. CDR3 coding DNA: TGCGCCAGCAGCTTGGAGCCAGGGTCTGGAAACACCATATATTTT. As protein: CASSLEPGSGNTIYF.

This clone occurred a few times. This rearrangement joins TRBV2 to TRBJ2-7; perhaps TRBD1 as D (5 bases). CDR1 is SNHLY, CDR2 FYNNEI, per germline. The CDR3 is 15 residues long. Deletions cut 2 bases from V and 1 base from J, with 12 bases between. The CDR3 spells CASSEHQGFSYEQYF. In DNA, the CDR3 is TGTGCCAGCAGTGAACACCAGGGTTTTTCCTACGAGCAGTACTTC. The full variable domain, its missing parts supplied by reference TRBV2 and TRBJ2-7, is EPEVTQTPSHQVTQMGQEVILRCVPISNHLYFYWYRQILGQKVEFLVSFYNNEISEKSEIFDDQFSVERPDGSNFTLKIRSTKLEDSAMYFCASSEHQGFSYEQYFGPGTRLTVT.

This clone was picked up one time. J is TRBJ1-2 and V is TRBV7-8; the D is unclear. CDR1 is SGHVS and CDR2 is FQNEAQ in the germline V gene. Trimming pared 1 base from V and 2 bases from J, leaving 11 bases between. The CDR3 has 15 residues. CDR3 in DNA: TGTGCCAGCAGCTTAGTCGACCGGGAAAACTATGGCTACACCTTC. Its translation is CASSLVDRENYGYTF.

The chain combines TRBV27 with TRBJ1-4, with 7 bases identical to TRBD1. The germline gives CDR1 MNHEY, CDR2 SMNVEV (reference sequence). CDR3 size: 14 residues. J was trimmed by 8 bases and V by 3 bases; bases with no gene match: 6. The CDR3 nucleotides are TGTGCCAGCAGTTTGACAGGGATTGACGAAAAACTGTTTTTT. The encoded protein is CASSLTGIDEKLFF.

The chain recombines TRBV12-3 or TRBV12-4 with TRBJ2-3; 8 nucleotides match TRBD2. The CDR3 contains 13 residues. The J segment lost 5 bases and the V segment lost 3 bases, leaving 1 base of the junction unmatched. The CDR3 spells CASSLLAGDTQYF. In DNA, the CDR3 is TGTGCCAGCAGTTTGCTAGCGGGAGATACGCAGTATTTT.

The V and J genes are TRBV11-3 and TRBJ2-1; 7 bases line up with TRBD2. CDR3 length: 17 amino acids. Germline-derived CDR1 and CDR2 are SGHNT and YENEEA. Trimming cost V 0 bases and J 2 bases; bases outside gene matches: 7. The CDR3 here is CASSLDGAGEPYNEQFF. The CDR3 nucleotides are TGTGCCAGCAGCTTAGATGGCGCGGGAGAACCCTACAATGAGCAGTTCTTC.

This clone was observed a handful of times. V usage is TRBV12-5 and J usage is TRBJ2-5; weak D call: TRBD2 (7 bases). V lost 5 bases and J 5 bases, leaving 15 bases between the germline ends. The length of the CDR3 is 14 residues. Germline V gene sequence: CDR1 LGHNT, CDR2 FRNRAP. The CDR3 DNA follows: TGTGCTAGTGGTAGGGGGGGGCAAGAGGAGACCCAGTACTTC. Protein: CASGRGGQEETQYF.

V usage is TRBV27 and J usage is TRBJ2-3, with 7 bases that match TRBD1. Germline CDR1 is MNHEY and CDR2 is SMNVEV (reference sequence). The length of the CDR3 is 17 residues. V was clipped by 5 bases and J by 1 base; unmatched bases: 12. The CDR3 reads CASSPLSPGQGTDTQYF. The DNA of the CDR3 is TGTGCCAGCAGTCCCCTATCCCCCGGACAGGGCACAGATACGCAGTATTTT.

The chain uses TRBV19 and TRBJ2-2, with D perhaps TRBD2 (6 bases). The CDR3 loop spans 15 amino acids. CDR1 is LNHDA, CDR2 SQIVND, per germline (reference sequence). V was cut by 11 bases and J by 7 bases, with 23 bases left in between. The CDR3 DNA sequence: TGTGCCGCTGGCCCGGGGGTGATCTTGGTCGGGGAGCTGTTTTTT. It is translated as CAAGPGVILVGELFF.

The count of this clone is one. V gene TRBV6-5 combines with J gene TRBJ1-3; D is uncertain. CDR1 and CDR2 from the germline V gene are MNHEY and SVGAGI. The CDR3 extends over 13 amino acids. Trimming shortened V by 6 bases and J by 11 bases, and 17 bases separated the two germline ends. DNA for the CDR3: TGTGCCAGCAGACATCGGGAAGGCGCGGCCATATATTTT. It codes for CASRHREGAAIYF.

The CDR3 DNA sequence: TGTGCCAGCAGGGATCCCAGGGGGCCCTACGAGCAGTACTTC. Amino acids: CASRDPRGPYEQYF. The gene calls are TRBV7-2 and TRBJ2-7; 8 bases align to TRBD1. CDR3 size: 14 residues. Germline CDR1 reads SGHTA; CDR2 reads FQGNSA. Trimming removed 6 bases from V and 2 bases from J; junction bases left unmatched: 6.

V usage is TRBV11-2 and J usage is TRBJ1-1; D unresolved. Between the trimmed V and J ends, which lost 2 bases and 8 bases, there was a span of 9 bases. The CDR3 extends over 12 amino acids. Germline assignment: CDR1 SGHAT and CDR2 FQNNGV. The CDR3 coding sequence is TGTGCCAGCAGCTTAAATCTTCTCGAAGCTTTCTTT. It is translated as CASSLNLLEAFF. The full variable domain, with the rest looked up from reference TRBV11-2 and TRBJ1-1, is EAGVAQSPRYKIIEKRQSVAFWCNPISGHATLYWYQQILGQGPKLLIQFQNNGVVDDSQLPKDRFSAERLKGVDSTLKIQPAKLEDSAVYLCASSLNLLEAFFGQGTRLTVV.

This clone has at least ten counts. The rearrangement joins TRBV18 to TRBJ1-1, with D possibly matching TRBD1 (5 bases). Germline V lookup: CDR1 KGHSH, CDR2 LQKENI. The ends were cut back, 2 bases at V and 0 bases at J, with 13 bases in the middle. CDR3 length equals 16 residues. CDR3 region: CASSPTPPGLNTEAFF. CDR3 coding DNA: TGTGCCAGCTCACCAACTCCGCCAGGGCTGAACACTGAAGCTTTCTTT.

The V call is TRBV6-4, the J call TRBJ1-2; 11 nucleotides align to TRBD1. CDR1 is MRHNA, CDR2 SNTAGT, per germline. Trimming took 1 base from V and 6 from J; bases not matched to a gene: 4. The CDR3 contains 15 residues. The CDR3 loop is CASSDWGQGEDGYTF. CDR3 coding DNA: TGTGCCAGCAGTGACTGGGGACAGGGGGAGGATGGCTACACCTTC.

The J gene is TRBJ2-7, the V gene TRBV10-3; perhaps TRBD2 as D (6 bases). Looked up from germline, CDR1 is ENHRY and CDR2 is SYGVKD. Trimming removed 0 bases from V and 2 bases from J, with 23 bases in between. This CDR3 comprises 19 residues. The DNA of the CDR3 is TGTGCCATCAGTGAGTCGACTCGGATCAGCGGGCAGAGTCCCTACGAGCAGTACTTC. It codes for CAISESTRISGQSPYEQYF.